Listed here are 5 T cell receptor beta chains from one sample, sequenced in a study of blood T cells in healthy people across ages. A sample-barcoded 5' primer and a J-beta primer mix were used in a second PCR of roughly 6 to 11 cycles. TCRdb re-analysed the 5' RACE reads in MiXCR, keeping a single row per CDR3 protein. The top ten hold about 7.7% of the sample, which has 1.5 million to 2 million distinct CDR3 sequences, 25% to 30% seen once. The sample comprised blood. The receptors originated from a woman aged 30 to 39 in good health.

This rearrangement joins TRBV11-2 to TRBJ2-3; the D is unclear. V was pared by 6 bases and J by 0 bases, with 19 bases between. The germline V gene encodes CDR1 SGHAT and CDR2 FQNNGV. CDR3 length: 17 amino acids. The CDR3 reads CASSPSYDLLSTDTQYF. CDR3 coding DNA: TGTGCCAGCAGTCCCTCTTACGACTTACTTAGCACAGATACGCAGTATTTT.

There are a few counts of this clonotype. The gene calls are TRBV5-1 and TRBJ1-6; D unclear. Per germline, CDR1 SGHRS and CDR2 YFSETQ. Trimming removed 4 bases from V and 8 bases from J, with 13 bases in between. The CDR3 runs 14 residues. CDR3 sequence: CASSPGGGDSPLHF. The CDR3 DNA follows: TGCGCCAGCAGCCCCGGTGGTGGGGATTCACCCCTCCACTTT.

The chain is built from TRBV20-1 and TRBJ2-3; D is possibly TRBD2 (6 bases). V was trimmed by 6 bases and J by 6 bases, leaving 19 bases between them. The CDR3 has 14 residues. CDR1 is DFQATT and CDR2 is SNEGSKA in the germline V gene (reference sequence). CDR3: CSAPSGGPLDTQYF. CDR3 in DNA: TGCAGTGCCCCTTCCGGGGGTCCATTGGATACGCAGTATTTT.

The chain uses TRBV20-1 and TRBJ2-7, with 9 bases aligning to TRBD1. V trimming: 5 bases; J trimming: 5 bases; junction bases outside the gene matches: 10. CDR1 and CDR2 from the germline V gene are DFQATT and SNEGSKA (reference sequence). CDR3 size: 14 residues. The CDR3 DNA reads as TGCAGTGCTGTACAGGGGGCTGTTAGGAACGAGCAGTACTTC. This encodes CSAVQGAVRNEQYF.

V usage is TRBV7-9 and J usage is TRBJ1-2; TRBD1 matches 9 bases. CDR1 and CDR2 (germline): SEHNR, FQNEAQ (reference sequence). CDR3 length equals 15 residues. Trimming at V came to 4 bases and at J to 6 bases, leaving 9 bases not matched to a gene. CDR3 sequence reads: CASSSDRGPLHGYTF. The CDR3 nucleotides read TGTGCCAGCAGCTCGGACAGGGGCCCACTCCATGGCTACACCTTC.